Presented here are 6 T cell receptor beta chains from one specimen sequenced in a study of blood T cell repertoires in COVID-19. Some clones are missing from TCRdb's copy, which holds only in-frame ones; the method was immunoSEQ multiplex PCR. The sample yields around 250,000 clones, around nine tenths seen once. Sequencing was done on a sample of PBMCs or T cells enriched from blood (not recorded which). The receptors derive from a woman aged 45-60 years who had recovered from COVID-19.

In DNA form, the CDR3 reads TGTGCCAGCAGCTTAGATAGAGGGAGGGACGAGCAGTTCTTC. The encoded protein is CASSLDRGRDEQFF. The gene calls are TRBV11-2 and TRBJ2-1; the match to TRBD2 covers 7 bases. Germline V gives CDR1 SGHAT, CDR2 FQNNGV. Trimming cost V 0 bases and J 10 bases; bases outside gene matches: 6. The CDR3 consists of 14 residues. Drawing the rest from reference TRBV11-2 and TRBJ2-1, the complete variable domain is EAGVAQSPRYKIIEKRQSVAFWCNPISGHATLYWYQQILGQGPKLLIQFQNNGVVDDSQLPKDRFSAERLKGVDSTLKIQPAKLEDSAVYLCASSLDRGRDEQFFGPGTRLTVL.

The gene calls are TRBV5-1 and TRBJ1-1; D gene ambiguous. V lost 5 bases and J 1 base, leaving 9 bases between the germline ends. Germline-derived CDR1 and CDR2 are SGHRS and YFSETQ. This CDR3 is 13 amino acids long. CDR3 sequence reads: CASSPQENTEAFF. The CDR3 DNA reads as TGCGCCAGCAGTCCCCAGGAGAACACTGAAGCTTTCTTT.

This clone is a singleton in its sample. The chain combines TRBV29-1 with TRBJ2-2; 13 positions agree with TRBD2. The trim removed 4 bases at V and 1 base at J, leaving 0 bases unmatched. Per the germline V gene, CDR1 is SQVTM and CDR2 is ANQGSEA. This CDR3 has 15 residues. The CDR3 protein is CSVGLAGGNTGELFF. The CDR3 nucleotides are TGCAGCGTTGGACTAGCGGGAGGGAACACCGGGGAGCTGTTTTTT.

V usage is TRBV18 and J usage is TRBJ2-2, with D unclear. Germline CDR1 reads KGHSH; CDR2 reads LQKENI. With 5 bases removed from V and 6 bases from J, the gap between germline ends came to 16 bases. This CDR3 is 15 amino acids long. The chain's CDR3 is CASSTSTGISGELFF. The CDR3 DNA reads TGTGCCAGCTCAACCTCTACGGGTATCTCCGGGGAGCTGTTTTTT.

The gene calls are TRBV18 and TRBJ2-7, with 9 bases aligning to TRBD1. CDR3 size: 15 residues. V lost 3 bases to trimming and J lost 2 bases; unmatched junction nucleotides: 5. From germline, CDR1 is KGHSH and CDR2 LQKENI. CDR3 region: CASSPGTGYAYEQYF. In nucleotides, the CDR3 is TGTGCCAGCTCACCCGGGACAGGGTACGCCTACGAGCAGTACTTC. Full variable domain (outside the CDR3, taken from reference TRBV18 and TRBJ2-7): NAGVMQNPRHLVRRRGQEARLRCSPMKGHSHVYWYRQLPEEGLKFMVYLQKENIIDESGMPKERFSAEFPKEGPSILRIQQVVRGDSAAYFCASSPGTGYAYEQYFGPGTRLTVT.

The chain recombines TRBV2 with TRBJ2-2; the match to TRBD2 covers 7 bases. Germline V gene sequence: CDR1 SNHLY, CDR2 FYNNEI. The CDR3 length is 15 residues. V lost 4 bases to trimming and J lost 6 bases; unmatched junction nucleotides: 8. As DNA, the CDR3 is TGTGCCAGCAGTGTCCTAGCGGATCCTTCCGGGGAGCTGTTTTTT. Protein product: CASSVLADPSGELFF.